This TCR beta chain was documented in a study of shared clonotypes between healthy human individuals. Germline trimming cut 1 base from V and 5 bases from J; bases unmatched to any gene: 5. This CDR3 has 15 residues. Germline V gene sequence: CDR1 SNHLY, CDR2 FYNNEI. Overall study findings and caveats: Shared clonotypes: approximately 4.5% naive CD4, 3.5% to 4% naive CD8, about 2.5% memory CD4, around 0.4% memory CD8.

The repertoire was sequenced with immunoSEQ multiplex PCR; TCRdb's copy has only in-frame clones and lacks some. The table lists roughly 2 million clones, 95% of them singletons. With regard to this clone: Its matching antigen is unknown.

The sequencing sample was made of naive CD4+ T cells sorted from blood. Subset described: CD45RA+ positively selected. The J gene is TRBJ2-5, the V gene TRBV2; 9 bases line up with TRBD1. This TCR was recovered from a man aged 18 to 29 in good health. This CDR3 reads CASSEGTGGRETQYF. The DNA for the CDR3 is TGTGCCAGCAGTGAAGGTACAGGGGGCAGGGAGACCCAGTACTTC.